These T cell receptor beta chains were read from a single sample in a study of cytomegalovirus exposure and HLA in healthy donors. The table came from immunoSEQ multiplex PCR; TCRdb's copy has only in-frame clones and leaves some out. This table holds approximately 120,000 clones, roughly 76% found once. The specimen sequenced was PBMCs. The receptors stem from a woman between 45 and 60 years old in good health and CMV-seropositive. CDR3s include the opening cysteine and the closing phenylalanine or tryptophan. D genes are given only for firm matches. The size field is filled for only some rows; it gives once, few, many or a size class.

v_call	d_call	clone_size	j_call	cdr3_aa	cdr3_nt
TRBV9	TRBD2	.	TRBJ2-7	CASSVSSAGGSYEQYF	TGTGCCAGCAGCGTCTCTTCAGCGGGGGGCTCCTACGAGCAGTACTTC
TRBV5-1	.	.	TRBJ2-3	CASSLGIPRVPDTQYF	TGCGCCAGCAGCTTGGGTATTCCCCGGGTCCCAGATACGCAGTATTTT
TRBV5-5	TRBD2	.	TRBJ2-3	CASSLRAGGFTDTQYF	TGTGCCAGCAGCTTGCGAGCGGGAGGATTTACAGATACGCAGTATTTT
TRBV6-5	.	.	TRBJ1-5	CASSYLLNQPQHF	TGTGCCAGCAGTTACCTACTTAATCAGCCCCAGCATTTT
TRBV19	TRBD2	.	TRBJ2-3	CASSIGTSGSSGTDTQYF	TGTGCCAGTAGTATCGGGACTAGCGGGAGTTCCGGCACAGATACGCAGTATTTT
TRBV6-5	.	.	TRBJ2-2	CASSYSNPGHDGELFF	TGTGCCAGCAGTTACTCGAATCCAGGGCATGACGGGGAGCTGTTTTTT
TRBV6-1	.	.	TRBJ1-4	CASSEFGTSEKLFF	TGTGCCAGCAGTGAGTTTGGGACTAGTGAAAAACTGTTTTTT
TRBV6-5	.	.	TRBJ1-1	CASSYSTGTEAFF	TGTGCCAGCAGTTACTCGACGGGAACTGAAGCTTTCTTT
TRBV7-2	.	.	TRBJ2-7	CASSGTGSILGEQYF	TGTGCCAGCAGCGGGACCGGGAGCATCCTAGGCGAGCAGTACTTC
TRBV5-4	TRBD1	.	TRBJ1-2	CASSPRAGGSTYGYTF	TGTGCCAGCAGCCCGCGGGCAGGGGGTTCCACCTATGGCTACACCTTC
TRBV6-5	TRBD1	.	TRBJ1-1	CASRRTGGAEAFF	TGTGCCAGCAGACGGACAGGGGGGGCTGAAGCTTTCTTT
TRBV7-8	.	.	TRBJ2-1	CASSLGEASDAAIHEQFF	TGTGCCAGCAGCTTAGGCGAGGCGTCAGACGCTGCAATCCATGAGCAGTTCTTC
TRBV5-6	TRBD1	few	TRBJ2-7	CASSSGDRSPYEQYF	TGTGCCAGCAGCTCGGGGGACAGGAGCCCCTACGAGCAGTACTTC
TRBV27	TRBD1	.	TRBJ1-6	CASSRTGAFSPLHF	TGTGCCAGCAGCCGGACAGGGGCCTTCAGTCCCCTCCACTTT
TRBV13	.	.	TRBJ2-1	CASSLEGGAWEQFF	TGTGCCAGCAGCTTAGAGGGAGGAGCGTGGGAGCAGTTCTTC
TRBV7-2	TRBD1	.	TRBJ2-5	CASSLRTGYQETQYF	TGTGCCAGCAGCTTAAGGACAGGGTACCAAGAGACCCAGTACTTC
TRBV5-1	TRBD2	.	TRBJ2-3	CASSRGLVAEDTQYF	TGCGCCAGCAGCCGGGGACTAGTCGCAGAGGATACGCAGTATTTT
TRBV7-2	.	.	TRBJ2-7	CASSRGDSSYEQYF	TGTGCCAGCAGCCGAGGGGACTCTTCCTACGAGCAGTACTTC
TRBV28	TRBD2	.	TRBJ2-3	CASSLASGGAGTQYF	TGTGCCAGCAGTTTGGCTAGCGGGGGGGCCGGTACGCAGTATTTT
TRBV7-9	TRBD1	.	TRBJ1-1	CSSLAGGYMNTEAFF	TGTTCCAGCTTGGCAGGGGGTTACATGAACACTGAAGCTTTCTTT
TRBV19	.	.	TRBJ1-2	CASSIRRGGDVVRGNYGYTF	TGTGCCAGTAGTATAAGGCGGGGGGGTGATGTTGTACGGGGTAACTATGGCTACACCTTC
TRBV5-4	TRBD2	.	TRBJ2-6	CASSSATSGRAGANGLTF	TGTGCCAGCAGCTCCGCGACTAGCGGGAGGGCAGGGGCCAACGGCCTGACTTTC
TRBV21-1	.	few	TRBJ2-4	CASSKGGGLAKNIQYF	TGTGCCAGCAGCAAGGGCGGGGGTCTAGCCAAAAACATTCAGTACTTC
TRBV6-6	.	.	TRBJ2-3	CASSYLGPGTDTQYF	TGTGCCAGCAGTTACCTAGGGCCGGGAACAGATACGCAGTATTTT
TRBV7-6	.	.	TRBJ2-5	CASSATGTLQETQYF	TGTGCCAGCAGCGCGACTGGAACCCTCCAAGAGACCCAGTACTTC
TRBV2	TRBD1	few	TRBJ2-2	CASSEAPRTGKSGELFF	TGTGCCAGCAGTGAAGCGCCCCGGACAGGGAAGTCCGGGGAGCTGTTTTTT
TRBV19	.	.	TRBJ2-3	CASSTHQGVQYF	TGTGCCAGTAGTACGCACCAGGGCGTGCAGTATTTT
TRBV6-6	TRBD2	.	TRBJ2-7	CASRLSGGAYEQYF	TGTGCCAGCAGACTAAGCGGGGGGGCCTACGAGCAGTACTTC
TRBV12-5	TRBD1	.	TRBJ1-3	CASGNTGGGNTIYF	TGTGCTAGTGGCAACACAGGGGGCGGAAACACCATATATTTT
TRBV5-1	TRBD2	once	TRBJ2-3	CASSLGLAGGSDTQYF	TGCGCCAGCAGCTTGGGACTAGCGGGAGGGTCAGATACGCAGTATTTT
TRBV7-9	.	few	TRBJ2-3	CASSPLSDTQYF	TGTGCCAGCAGCCCCCTTTCAGATACGCAGTATTTT
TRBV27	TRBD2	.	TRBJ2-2	CASSLGLAGIGELFF	TGTGCCAGCAGTTTAGGGCTAGCGGGAATCGGGGAGCTGTTTTTT
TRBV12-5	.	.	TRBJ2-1	CASSDFYNEQFF	TGTGCTAGTTCGGACTTTTACAATGAGCAGTTCTTC
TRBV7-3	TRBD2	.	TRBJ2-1	CASSIAGGVYNEQFF	TGTGCCAGCAGCATAGCGGGAGGAGTTTACAATGAGCAGTTCTTC
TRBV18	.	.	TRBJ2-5	CASSPTTRETQYF	TGTGCCAGCTCACCAACTACAAGAGAGACCCAGTACTTC
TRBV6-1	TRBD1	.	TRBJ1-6	CASRGTGPLTPLHF	TGTGCCAGCAGAGGGACAGGGCCCCTGACACCCCTCCACTTT
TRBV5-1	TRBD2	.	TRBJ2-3	CASSTDPSGGVADTQYF	TGCGCCAGCAGCACCGATCCTAGCGGGGGGGTCGCAGATACGCAGTATTTT
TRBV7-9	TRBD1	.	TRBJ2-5	CASSTAGTDQETQYF	TGTGCCAGCAGCACGGCCGGGACAGACCAAGAGACCCAGTACTTC
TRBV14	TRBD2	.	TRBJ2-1	CASSQVVGGSYYNEQFF	TGTGCCAGCAGCCAAGTGGTAGGCGGGAGTTACTACAATGAGCAGTTCTTC
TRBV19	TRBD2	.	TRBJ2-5	CASSATTSGETQYF	TGTGCCAGTAGCGCCACTACTAGCGGGGAGACCCAGTACTTC